The 8 T cell receptor beta chains listed next were all sequenced from one sample in a study of T-cell memory formation after mild COVID-19. TCRdb re-called the 5' RACE reads with MiXCR, one entry per CDR3 protein. The repertoire includes about 270,000 distinct CDR3 sequences, roughly 14% of them detected once, and 2.1% sits in the top ten. The sequenced material came from PBMCs or a T cell subset sorted from them (not recorded which). The receptors stem from an adult woman who had mild COVID-19 (a few samples of this study predate the infection). Cell type and time point are not known.

There are a few counts of this clonotype. This chain links TRBV28 with TRBJ1-1, with D possibly being TRBD1 (6 bases). In germline, CDR1 is MDHEN, CDR2 SYDVKM. V dropped 7 bases and J dropped 7 bases, with 16 bases sitting between them. There are 13 residues in the CDR3. In nucleotides, the CDR3 is TGTGCCAGCATTACGGGAGGGGGTGGTGAAGCTTTCTTT. Translated: CASITGGGGEAFF.

The chain recombines TRBV20-1 with TRBJ1-3; weak D call: TRBD1 (5 bases). The V end was cut by 5 bases, the J end by 1 base, with 21 bases between. The germline CDR1 and CDR2 sequences are DFQATT and SNEGSKA (reference sequence). The CDR3 runs to 17 residues. CDR3 amino acids: CSAFDRPLISSGNTIYF. CDR3 DNA sequence: TGCAGTGCTTTTGACAGACCCCTGATCAGTTCTGGAAACACCATATATTTT.

The gene calls are TRBV7-9 and TRBJ2-1; 10 nucleotides agree with TRBD2. In germline, CDR1 is SEHNR, CDR2 FQNEAQ (reference sequence). The V gene end was trimmed by 6 bases and the J gene end by 4 bases; junction bases not matched to a gene: 9. The CDR3 loop spans 16 amino acids. The CDR3 coding sequence is TGTGCCAGCAGGGCACGGGGGACTAGCGAATACAATGAGCAGTTCTTC. Its translation is CASRARGTSEYNEQFF.

V is TRBV29-1 and J is TRBJ2-5; D perhaps matches TRBD2 (5 bases). This CDR3 contains 14 residues. Trimming took off 6 bases at V and 7 bases at J, with 21 bases between the two ends. From germline, CDR1 is SQVTM and CDR2 ANQGSEA. CDR3 nucleotides: TGCAGCGTCCGGGATAGGGCATACTCAGGGACCCAGTACTTC. It encodes CSVRDRAYSGTQYF.

V is TRBV3-1 and J is TRBJ1-1; a possible D gene is TRBD1 (5 bases). Trimming stripped 5 bases from V and 0 bases from J, with 13 bases between. CDR1 and CDR2 from the germline V gene are LGHDT and YNNKEL (reference sequence). The CDR3 covers 15 residues. The CDR3 protein is CASSTTGTLNTEAFF. Written as DNA, the CDR3 is TGTGCCAGCAGCACAACCGGGACGCTGAACACTGAAGCTTTCTTT.

The V and J genes are TRBV5-1 and TRBJ2-3; D possibly corresponds to TRBD2 (5 bases). The CDR3 has 15 amino acids. Germline CDR1 reads SGHRS; CDR2 reads YFSETQ. The ends were cut back, 4 bases at V and 0 bases at J, with 12 bases in the middle. The CDR3 DNA reads TGCGCCAGCAGCCTGTTTAGCGTTAGCACAGATACGCAGTATTTT. It yields the protein CASSLFSVSTDTQYF.

A few counts support this clonotype. This rearrangement joins TRBV5-1 to TRBJ1-2, with 10 bases aligning to TRBD1. The CDR3 has 15 residues. CDR1 and CDR2 from the germline V gene are SGHRS and YFSETQ. V dropped 4 bases and J dropped 8; count of bases not matched to a gene: 11. CDR3: CASSASSGTGAGYTF. CDR3 nucleotide sequence: TGCGCCAGCAGCGCCTCCTCCGGGACAGGGGCGGGCTACACCTTC.

This chain links TRBV6-5 with TRBJ2-5, with D possibly TRBD1 on 6 matching bases. Trimming removed 7 bases from V and 5 bases from J, with 14 bases in between. The CDR3 is made up of 13 amino acids. Per the germline V gene, CDR1 is MNHEY and CDR2 is SVGAGI. CDR3 sequence (DNA): TGTGCCAGCACCACGAACACAGGGGAGACCCAGTACTTC. Its protein product is CASTTNTGETQYF.